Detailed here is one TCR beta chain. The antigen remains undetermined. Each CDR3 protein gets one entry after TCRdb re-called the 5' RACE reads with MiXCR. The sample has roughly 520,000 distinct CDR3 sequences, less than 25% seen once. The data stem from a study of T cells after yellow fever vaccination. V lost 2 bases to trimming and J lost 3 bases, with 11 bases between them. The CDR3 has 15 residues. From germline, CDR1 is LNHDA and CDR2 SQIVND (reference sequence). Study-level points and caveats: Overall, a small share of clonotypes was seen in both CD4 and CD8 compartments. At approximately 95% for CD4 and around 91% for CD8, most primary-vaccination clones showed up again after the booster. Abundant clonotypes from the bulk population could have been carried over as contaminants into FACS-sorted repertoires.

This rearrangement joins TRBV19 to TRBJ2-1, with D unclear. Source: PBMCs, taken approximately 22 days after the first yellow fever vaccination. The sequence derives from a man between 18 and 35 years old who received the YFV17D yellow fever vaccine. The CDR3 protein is CASSITGPIYNEQFF. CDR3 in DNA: TGTGCCAGTAGTATAACCGGGCCCATCTACAATGAGCAGTTCTTC.